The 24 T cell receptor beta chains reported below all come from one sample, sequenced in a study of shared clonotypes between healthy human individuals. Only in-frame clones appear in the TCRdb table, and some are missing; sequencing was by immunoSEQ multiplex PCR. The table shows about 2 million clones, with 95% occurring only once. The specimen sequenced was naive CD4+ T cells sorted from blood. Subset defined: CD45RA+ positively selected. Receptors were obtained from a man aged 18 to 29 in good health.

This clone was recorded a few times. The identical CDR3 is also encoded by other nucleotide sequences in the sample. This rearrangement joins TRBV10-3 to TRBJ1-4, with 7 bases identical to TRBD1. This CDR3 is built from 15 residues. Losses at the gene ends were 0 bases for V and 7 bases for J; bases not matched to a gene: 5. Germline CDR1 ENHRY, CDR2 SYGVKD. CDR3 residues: CAISESEGAGEKLFF. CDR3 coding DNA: TGTGCCATCAGTGAGTCGGAGGGGGCTGGTGAAAAACTGTTTTTT.

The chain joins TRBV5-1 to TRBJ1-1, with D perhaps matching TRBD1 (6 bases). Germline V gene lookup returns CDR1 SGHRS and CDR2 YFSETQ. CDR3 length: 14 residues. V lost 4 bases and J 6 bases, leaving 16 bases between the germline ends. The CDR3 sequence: CASSGLTGSSEAFF. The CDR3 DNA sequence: TGCGCCAGCAGCGGACTAACAGGGTCATCTGAAGCTTTCTTT.

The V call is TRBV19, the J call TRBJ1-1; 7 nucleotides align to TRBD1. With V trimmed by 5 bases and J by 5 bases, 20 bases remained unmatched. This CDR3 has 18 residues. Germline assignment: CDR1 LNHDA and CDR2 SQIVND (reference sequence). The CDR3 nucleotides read TGTGCCAGTAGTGTGACGCCCAGTGGGACAGTGGCCCGAACTGAAGCTTTCTTT. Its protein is CASSVTPSGTVARTEAFF.

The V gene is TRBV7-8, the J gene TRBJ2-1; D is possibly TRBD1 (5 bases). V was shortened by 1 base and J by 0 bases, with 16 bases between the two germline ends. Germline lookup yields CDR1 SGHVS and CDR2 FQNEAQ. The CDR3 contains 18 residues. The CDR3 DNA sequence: TGTGCCAGCAGCTTAGGCTCAGGGCAGCGAAGCTCCTACAATGAGCAGTTCTTC. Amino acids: CASSLGSGQRSSYNEQFF.

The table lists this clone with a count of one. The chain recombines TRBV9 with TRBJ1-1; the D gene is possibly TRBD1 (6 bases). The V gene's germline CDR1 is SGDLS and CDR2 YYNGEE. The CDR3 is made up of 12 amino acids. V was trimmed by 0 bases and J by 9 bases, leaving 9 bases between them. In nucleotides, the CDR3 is TGTGCCAGCAGCGTAGGCGGGGGCAAAGCTTTCTTT. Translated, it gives CASSVGGGKAFF.

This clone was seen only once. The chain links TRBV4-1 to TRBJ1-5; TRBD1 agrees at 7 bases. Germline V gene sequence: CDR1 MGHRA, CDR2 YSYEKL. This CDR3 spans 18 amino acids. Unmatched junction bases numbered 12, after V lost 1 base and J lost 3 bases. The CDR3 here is CASSQGFLAGGLNQPQHF. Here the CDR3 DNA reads TGCGCCAGCAGCCAAGGATTTTTGGCAGGGGGTCTCAATCAGCCCCAGCATTTT.

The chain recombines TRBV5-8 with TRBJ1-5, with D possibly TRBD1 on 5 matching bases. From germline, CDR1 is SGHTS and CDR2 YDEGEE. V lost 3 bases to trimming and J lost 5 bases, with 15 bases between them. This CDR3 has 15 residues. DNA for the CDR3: TGTGCCAGCAGCTCCCAAGCAGGGAGCGATCAGCCCCAGCATTTT. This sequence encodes CASSSQAGSDQPQHF. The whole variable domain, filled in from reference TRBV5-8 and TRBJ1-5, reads EAGVTQSPTHLIKTRGQQATLRCSPISGHTSVYWYQQALGLGLQFLLWYDEGEERNRGNFPPRFSGRQFPNYSSELNVNALELEDSALYLCASSSQAGSDQPQHFGDGTRLSIL.

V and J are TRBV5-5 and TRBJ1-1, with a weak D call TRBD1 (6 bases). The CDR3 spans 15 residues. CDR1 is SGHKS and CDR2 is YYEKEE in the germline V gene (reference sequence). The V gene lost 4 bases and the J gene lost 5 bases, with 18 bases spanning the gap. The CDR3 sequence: CASSPDTLRGTEAFF. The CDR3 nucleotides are TGTGCCAGCAGCCCAGACACACTAAGGGGGACTGAAGCTTTCTTT.

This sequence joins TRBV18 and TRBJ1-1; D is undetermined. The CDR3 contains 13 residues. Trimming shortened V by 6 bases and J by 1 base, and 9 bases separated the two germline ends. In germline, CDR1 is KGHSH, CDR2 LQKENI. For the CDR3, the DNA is TGTGCCAGCTCGGCGAACAAGAACACTGAAGCTTTCTTT. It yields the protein CASSANKNTEAFF.

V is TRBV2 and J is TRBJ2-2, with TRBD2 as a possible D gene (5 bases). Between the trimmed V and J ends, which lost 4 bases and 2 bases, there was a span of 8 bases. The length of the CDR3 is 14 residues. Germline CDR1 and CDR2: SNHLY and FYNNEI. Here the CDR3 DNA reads TGTGCCAGCAGTGCCGGACTTAACACCGGGGAGCTGTTTTTT. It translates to CASSAGLNTGELFF.

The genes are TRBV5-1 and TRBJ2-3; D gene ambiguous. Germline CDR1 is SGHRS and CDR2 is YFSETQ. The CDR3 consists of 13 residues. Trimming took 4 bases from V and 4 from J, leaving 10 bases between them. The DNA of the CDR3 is TGCGCCAGCAGCCCAGATGGCCCAGATACGCAGTATTTT. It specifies CASSPDGPDTQYF.

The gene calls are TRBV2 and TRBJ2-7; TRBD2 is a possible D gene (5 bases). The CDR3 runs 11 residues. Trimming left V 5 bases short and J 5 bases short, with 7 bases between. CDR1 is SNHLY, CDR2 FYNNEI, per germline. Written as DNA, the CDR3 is TGTGCCAGCAGTCGGACTGACGAGCAGTACTTC. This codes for CASSRTDEQYF.

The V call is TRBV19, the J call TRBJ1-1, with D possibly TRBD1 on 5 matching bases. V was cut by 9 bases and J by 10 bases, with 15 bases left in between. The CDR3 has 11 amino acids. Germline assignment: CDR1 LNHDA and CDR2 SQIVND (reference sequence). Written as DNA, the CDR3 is TGTGCCAGCGCCGCCCGGGGGGGAGCTTTCTTT. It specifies CASAARGGAFF.

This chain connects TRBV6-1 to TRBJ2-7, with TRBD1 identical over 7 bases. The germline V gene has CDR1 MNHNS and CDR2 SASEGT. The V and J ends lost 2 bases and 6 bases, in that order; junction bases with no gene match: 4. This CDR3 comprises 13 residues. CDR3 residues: CASSEKGAVEQYF. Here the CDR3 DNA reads TGTGCCAGCAGTGAAAAGGGGGCAGTCGAGCAGTACTTC.

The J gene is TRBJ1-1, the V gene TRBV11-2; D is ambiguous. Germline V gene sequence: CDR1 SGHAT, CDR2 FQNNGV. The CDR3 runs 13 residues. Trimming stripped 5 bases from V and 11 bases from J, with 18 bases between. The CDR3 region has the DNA TGTGCCAGCAGCGCCACCTATGTCCTCGGCGCTTTCTTT. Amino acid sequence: CASSATYVLGAFF. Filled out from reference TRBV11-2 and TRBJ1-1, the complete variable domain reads EAGVAQSPRYKIIEKRQSVAFWCNPISGHATLYWYQQILGQGPKLLIQFQNNGVVDDSQLPKDRFSAERLKGVDSTLKIQPAKLEDSAVYLCASSATYVLGAFFGQGTRLTVV.

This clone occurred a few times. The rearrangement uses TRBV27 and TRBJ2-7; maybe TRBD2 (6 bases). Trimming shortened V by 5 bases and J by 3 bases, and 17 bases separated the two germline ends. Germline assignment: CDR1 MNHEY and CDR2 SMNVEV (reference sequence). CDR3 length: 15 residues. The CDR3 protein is CASSRGAGFYYEQYF. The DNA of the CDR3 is TGTGCCAGCAGTCGTGGGGCGGGGTTTTACTACGAGCAGTACTTC.

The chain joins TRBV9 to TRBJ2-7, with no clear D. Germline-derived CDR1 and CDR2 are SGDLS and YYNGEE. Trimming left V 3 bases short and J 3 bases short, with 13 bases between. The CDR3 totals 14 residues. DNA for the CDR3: TGTGCCAGCAGCGCCGATCAGACTCACTACGAGCAGTACTTC. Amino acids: CASSADQTHYEQYF. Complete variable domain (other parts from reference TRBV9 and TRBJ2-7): DSGVTQTPKHLITATGQRVTLRCSPRSGDLSVYWYQQSLDQGLQFLIQYYNGEERAKGNILERFSAQQFPDLHSELNLSSLELGDSALYFCASSADQTHYEQYFGPGTRLTVT.

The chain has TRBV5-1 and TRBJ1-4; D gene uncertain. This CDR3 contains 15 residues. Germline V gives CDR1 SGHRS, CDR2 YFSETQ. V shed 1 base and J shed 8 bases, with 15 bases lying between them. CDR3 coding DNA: TGCGCCAGCAGCTTGACAGAAAGTAGGCCGGAAAAACTGTTTTTT. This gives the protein CASSLTESRPEKLFF.

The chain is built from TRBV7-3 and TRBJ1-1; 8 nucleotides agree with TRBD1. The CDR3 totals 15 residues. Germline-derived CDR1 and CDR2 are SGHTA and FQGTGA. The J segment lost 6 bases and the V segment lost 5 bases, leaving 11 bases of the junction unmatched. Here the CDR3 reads CASSLSGTGAAEAFF. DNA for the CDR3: TGTGCCAGCAGCCTAAGCGGGACAGGTGCGGCTGAAGCTTTCTTT. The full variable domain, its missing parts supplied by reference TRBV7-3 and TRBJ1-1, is GAGVSQTPSNKVTEKGKYVELRCDPISGHTALYWYRQSLGQGPEFLIYFQGTGAADDSGLPNDRFFAVRPEGSVSTLKIQRTERGDSAVYLCASSLSGTGAAEAFFGQGTRLTVV.

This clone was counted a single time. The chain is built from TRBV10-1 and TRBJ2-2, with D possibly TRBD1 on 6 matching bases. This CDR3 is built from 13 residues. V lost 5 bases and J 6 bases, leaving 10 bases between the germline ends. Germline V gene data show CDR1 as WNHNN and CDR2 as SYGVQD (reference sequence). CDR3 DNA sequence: TGCGCCAGCAGTTCCTACAGGGCCGGGGAGCTGTTTTTT. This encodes CASSSYRAGELFF.

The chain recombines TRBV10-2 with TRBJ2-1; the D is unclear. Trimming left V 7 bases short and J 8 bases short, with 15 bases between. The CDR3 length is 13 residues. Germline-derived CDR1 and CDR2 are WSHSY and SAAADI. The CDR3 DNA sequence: TGCGCCAGCATCCCTCGTTTAGAAGATGAGCAGTTCTTC. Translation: CASIPRLEDEQFF.

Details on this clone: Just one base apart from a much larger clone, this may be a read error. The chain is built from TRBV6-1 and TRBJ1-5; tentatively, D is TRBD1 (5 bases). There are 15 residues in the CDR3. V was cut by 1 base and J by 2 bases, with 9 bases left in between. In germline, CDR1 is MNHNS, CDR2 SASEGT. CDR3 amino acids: CASSEEGSGNQPQHF. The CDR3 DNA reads TGTGCCAGCAGTGAAGAGGGGTCGGGCAATCAGCCCCAGCATTTT.

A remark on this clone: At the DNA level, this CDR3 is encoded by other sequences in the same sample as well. The CDR3 protein is CASSITGVGSPLHF. In DNA, the CDR3 is TGTGCCAGTAGTATTACAGGGGTGGGATCACCCCTCCACTTT. The chain carries TRBV19 and TRBJ1-6; 7 bases line up with TRBD1. Trimming removed 3 bases from V and 10 bases from J; junction bases left unmatched: 6. The CDR3 sequence is 14 residues long. In germline, CDR1 is LNHDA, CDR2 SQIVND (reference sequence).

The CDR3 reads CASRGTSGGDEQYF. CDR3 nucleotides: TGTGCCAGCAGGGGGACTAGCGGGGGTGACGAGCAGTACTTC. The chain is built from TRBV2 and TRBJ2-7; 14 bases line up with TRBD2. CDR1 and CDR2 (germline): SNHLY, FYNNEI. After removal of 6 bases from V and 5 bases from J, the junction contained 3 bases not matched to a gene. The CDR3 is made up of 14 amino acids.